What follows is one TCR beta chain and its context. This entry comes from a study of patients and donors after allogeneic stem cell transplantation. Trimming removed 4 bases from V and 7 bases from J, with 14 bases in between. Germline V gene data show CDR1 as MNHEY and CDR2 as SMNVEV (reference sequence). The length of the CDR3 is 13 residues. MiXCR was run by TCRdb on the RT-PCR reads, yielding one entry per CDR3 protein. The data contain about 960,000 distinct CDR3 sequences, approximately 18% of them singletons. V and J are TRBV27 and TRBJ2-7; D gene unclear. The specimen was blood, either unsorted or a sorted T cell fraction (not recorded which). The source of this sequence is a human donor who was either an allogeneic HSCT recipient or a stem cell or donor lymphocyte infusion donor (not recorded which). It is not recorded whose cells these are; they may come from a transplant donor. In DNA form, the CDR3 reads TGTGCCAGCAGTTACGGGCTGGCGAGGGAGCAGTACTTC. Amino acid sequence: CASSYGLAREQYF.